The 9 T cell receptor beta chains given below trace back to one sample, sequenced in a study of T cell repertoires in cytomegalovirus infection. TCRdb called the reads again in MiXCR, with one record for every CDR3 protein. This sample has approximately 100,000 distinct CDR3 sequences, with more than 20% found just once. Sequenced: CD8+ T cells from PBMCs. Receptor source: a human donor in good health (CMV status not recorded). Some clones in this sample may be carry-over from other donors' samples.

The V and J genes are TRBV12-3 or TRBV12-4 and TRBJ2-1; 9 positions match TRBD2. Unmatched junction bases numbered 4, after V lost 6 bases and J lost 13 bases. The CDR3 loop spans 11 amino acids. The CDR3, as DNA: TGTGCCAGCAGGTCTAGCGGGACTCAGTTCTTC. It yields the protein CASRSSGTQFF.

CDR3 protein: CASSPTPGAGELFF. Here the CDR3 DNA reads TGTGCCAGCAGCCCTACGCCGGGGGCCGGGGAGCTGTTTTTT. The chain uses TRBV7-9 and TRBJ2-2; a possible D gene is TRBD2 (6 bases). Trimming shortened V by 5 bases and J by 6 bases, and 13 bases separated the two germline ends. The CDR3 is made up of 14 amino acids. CDR1 SEHNR and CDR2 FQNEAQ come from the germline V gene (reference sequence).

CDR3 nucleotides: TGTGCCAGCAGCCCACTGATGGGCGATCAGCCCCAGCATTTT. Its protein product is CASSPLMGDQPQHF. The gene calls are TRBV12-3 or TRBV12-4 and TRBJ1-5; no clear D. The CDR3 is 14 residues long. The V gene lost 6 bases and the J gene lost 5 bases, with 14 bases spanning the gap.

This clonotype is termed medium-sized. This chain connects TRBV7-2 to TRBJ2-5; possibly TRBD2 for D (5 bases). The CDR3 spans 15 residues. CDR1 is SGHTA, CDR2 FQGNSA, per germline. V was clipped by 2 bases and J by 1 base, with 11 bases between them. CDR3 sequence reads: CASSLRSAVQETQYF. In DNA form, the CDR3 reads TGTGCCAGCAGCTTACGGTCAGCGGTCCAAGAGACCCAGTACTTC.

This sequence joins TRBV7-9 and TRBJ2-5; TRBD2 agrees at 8 bases. Germline lookup yields CDR1 SEHNR and CDR2 FQNEAQ (reference sequence). The CDR3 has 15 amino acids. J gave up 4 bases and V 5 bases, and 9 bases lay outside the gene matches. CDR3 sequence (DNA): TGTGCCAGCAGCCCCAAGCGGGAGATAGGAGAGACCCAGTACTTC. This codes for CASSPKREIGETQYF.

This clonotype was picked up a small number of times. The V call is TRBV14, the J call TRBJ1-1; D not resolved. V was clipped by 0 bases and J by 2 bases, with 10 bases between them. Germline V gene sequence: CDR1 SGHDN, CDR2 FVKESK. This CDR3 has 15 amino acids. The CDR3 protein is CASSQEIRANTEAFF. The CDR3 DNA sequence: TGTGCCAGCAGCCAAGAAATACGGGCCAACACTGAAGCTTTCTTT.

The V and J genes are TRBV12-3 or TRBV12-4 and TRBJ2-7; maybe TRBD2 (6 bases). Trimming removed 6 bases from V and 3 bases from J, with 12 bases in between. This CDR3 is built from 13 residues. DNA of the CDR3: TGTGCCAGCAGGGGACCGGGACTCTACGAGCAGTACTTC. It specifies CASRGPGLYEQYF.

The sample holds a few counts of this clonotype. This sequence joins TRBV20-1 and TRBJ2-1; D gene uncertain. The CDR3 has 15 residues. Trimming took off 0 bases at V and 0 bases at J, with 9 bases between the two ends. Germline-derived CDR1 and CDR2 are DFQATT and SNEGSKA (reference sequence). The CDR3 DNA reads as TGCAGTGCTAGAGACTCTCCCAGCTCCTACAATGAGCAGTTCTTC. Translated: CSARDSPSSYNEQFF.

A note on this clonotype: Being one base from a much bigger clone, this may be a read error. The V call is TRBV7-1, the J call TRBJ2-7; D tentatively fits TRBD1 or TRBD2 (5 bases each). Being an ORF, TRBV7-1 has a function that is uncertain. The germline V and J ends were trimmed by 3 bases and 3 bases, with 12 bases remaining between them. This CDR3 contains 14 residues. CDR3 in amino acids: CASSSSGTDYEQYF. The CDR3 DNA reads as TGTGCCAGCAGCTCCTCCGGGACGGACTACGAGCAGTACTTC.